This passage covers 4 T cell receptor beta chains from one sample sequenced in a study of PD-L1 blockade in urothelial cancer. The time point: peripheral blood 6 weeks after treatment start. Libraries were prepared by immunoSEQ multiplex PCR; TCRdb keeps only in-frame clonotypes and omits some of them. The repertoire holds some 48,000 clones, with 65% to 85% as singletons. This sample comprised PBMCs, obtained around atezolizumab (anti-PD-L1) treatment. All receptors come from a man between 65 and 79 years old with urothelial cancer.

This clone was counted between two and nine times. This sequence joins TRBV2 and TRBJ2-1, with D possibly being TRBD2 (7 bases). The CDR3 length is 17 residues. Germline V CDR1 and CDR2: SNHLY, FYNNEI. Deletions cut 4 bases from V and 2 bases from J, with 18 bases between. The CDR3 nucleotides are TGTGCCAGCAGTGGTATTAGCGGAGGGGGGGCCTACAATGAGCAGTTCTTC. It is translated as CASSGISGGGAYNEQFF.

CDR3 amino acids: CASSLRRDIQYF. In nucleotides, the CDR3 is TGTGCCAGCAGTTTAAGGCGGGACATTCAGTACTTC. The J gene is TRBJ2-4, the V gene TRBV28; TRBD2 is a possible D gene (5 bases). V dropped 2 bases and J dropped 8 bases, with 7 bases sitting between them. The germline V gene encodes CDR1 MDHEN and CDR2 SYDVKM. This CDR3 contains 12 residues.

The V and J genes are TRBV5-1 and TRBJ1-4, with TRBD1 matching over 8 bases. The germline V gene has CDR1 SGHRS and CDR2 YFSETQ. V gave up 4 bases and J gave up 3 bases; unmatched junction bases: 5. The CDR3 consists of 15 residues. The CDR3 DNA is TGCGCCAGCAGCATGGAACAGGGGGCTAATGAAAAACTGTTTTTT. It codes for CASSMEQGANEKLFF.

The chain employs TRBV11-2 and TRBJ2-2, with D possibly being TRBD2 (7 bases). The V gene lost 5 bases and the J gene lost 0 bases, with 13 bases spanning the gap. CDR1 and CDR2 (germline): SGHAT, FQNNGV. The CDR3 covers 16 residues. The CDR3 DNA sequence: TGTGCCAGCAGCCGGGGAGGGGGGGCGAACACCGGGGAGCTGTTTTTT. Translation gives CASSRGGGANTGELFF. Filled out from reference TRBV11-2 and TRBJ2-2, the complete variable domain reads EAGVAQSPRYKIIEKRQSVAFWCNPISGHATLYWYQQILGQGPKLLIQFQNNGVVDDSQLPKDRFSAERLKGVDSTLKIQPAKLEDSAVYLCASSRGGGANTGELFFGEGSRLTVL.